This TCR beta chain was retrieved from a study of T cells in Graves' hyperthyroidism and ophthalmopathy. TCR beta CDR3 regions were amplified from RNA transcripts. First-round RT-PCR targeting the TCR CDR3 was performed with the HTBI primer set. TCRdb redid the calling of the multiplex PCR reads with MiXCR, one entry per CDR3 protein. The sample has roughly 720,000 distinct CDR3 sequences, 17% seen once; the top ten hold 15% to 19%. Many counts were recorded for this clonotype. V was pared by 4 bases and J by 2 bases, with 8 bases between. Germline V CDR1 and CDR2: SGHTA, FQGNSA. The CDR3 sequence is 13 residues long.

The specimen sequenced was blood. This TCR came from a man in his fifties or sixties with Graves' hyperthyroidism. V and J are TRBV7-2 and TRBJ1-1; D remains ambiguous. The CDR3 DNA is TGTGCCAGCAGCTCCGGGTTAAACACTGAAGCTTTCTTT. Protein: CASSSGLNTEAFF.